This TCR beta chain was captured by sequencing in a study of cytomegalovirus exposure and HLA in healthy donors. Study-wide results and caveats: When a later analysis was performed, an Asian-associated ancestry cluster reportedly had fewer N-insertions than the approximately 680-donor mean.

The PCR contained 60 Vbeta and 13 Jbeta primers. The data were produced by immunoSEQ multiplex PCR, yet TCRdb's version contains in-frame clones alone and is incomplete. Here the sample spans approximately 300,000 clones, about 80% being singletons. Trimming cost V 6 bases and J 0 bases, with 12 bases left between them. CDR3 length equals 14 residues. Per the germline V gene, CDR1 is MNHNS and CDR2 is SASEGT. On this clone itself: Antigen specificity is unknown.

Nominally healthy donors provided the samples, though records likely missed some immune exposures. The chain uses TRBV6-1 and TRBJ2-7; TRBD1 is a possible D gene (6 bases). Sequencing was done on a sample of PBMCs. This TCR derives from a girl aged 2 to 9 in good health and CMV-seronegative. Here the CDR3 reads CASSYRTDSYEQYF. CDR3 DNA: TGTGCCAGCAGCTACAGGACAGACTCCTACGAGCAGTACTTC.